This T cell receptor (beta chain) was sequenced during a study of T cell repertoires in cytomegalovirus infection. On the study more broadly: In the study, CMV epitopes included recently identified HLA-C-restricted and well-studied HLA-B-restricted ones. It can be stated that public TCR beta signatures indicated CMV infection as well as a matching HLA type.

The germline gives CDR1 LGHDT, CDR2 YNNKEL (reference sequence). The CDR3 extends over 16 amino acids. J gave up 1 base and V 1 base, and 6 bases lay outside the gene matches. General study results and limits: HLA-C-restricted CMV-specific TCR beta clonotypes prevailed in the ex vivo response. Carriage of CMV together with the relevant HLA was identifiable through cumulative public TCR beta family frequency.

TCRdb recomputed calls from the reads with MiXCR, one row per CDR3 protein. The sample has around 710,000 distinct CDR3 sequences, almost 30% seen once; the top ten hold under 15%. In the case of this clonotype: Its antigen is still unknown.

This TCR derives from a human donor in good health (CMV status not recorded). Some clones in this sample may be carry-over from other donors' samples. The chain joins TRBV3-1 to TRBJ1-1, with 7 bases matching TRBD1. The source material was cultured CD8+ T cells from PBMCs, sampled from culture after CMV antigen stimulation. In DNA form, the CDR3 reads TGTGCCAGCAGCCAAGGGCAGGGGGTTTCGAACACTGAAGCTTTCTTT. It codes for CASSQGQGVSNTEAFF. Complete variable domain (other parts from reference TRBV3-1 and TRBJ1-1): DTAVSQTPKYLVTQMGNDKSIKCEQNLGHDTMYWYKQDSKKFLKIMFSYNNKELIINETVPNRFSPKSPDKAHLNLHINSLELGDSAVYFCASSQGQGVSNTEAFFGQGTRLTVV.